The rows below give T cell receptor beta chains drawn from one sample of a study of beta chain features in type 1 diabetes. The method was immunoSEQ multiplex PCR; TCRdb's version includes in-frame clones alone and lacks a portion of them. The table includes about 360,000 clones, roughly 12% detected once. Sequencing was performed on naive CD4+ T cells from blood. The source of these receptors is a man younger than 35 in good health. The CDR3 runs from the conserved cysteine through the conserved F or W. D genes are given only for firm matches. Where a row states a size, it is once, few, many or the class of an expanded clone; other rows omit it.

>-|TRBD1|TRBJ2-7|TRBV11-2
CASSIRQGAFYEQYF
TGTGCCAGCAGCATCCGACAGGGGGCTTTTTACGAGCAGTACTTC
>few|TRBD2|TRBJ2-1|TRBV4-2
CASSQDTSGNEQFF
TGTGCCAGCAGCCAAGATACTAGCGGAAATGAGCAGTTCTTC
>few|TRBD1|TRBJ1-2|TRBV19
CASSTQTGSYGYTF
TGTGCCAGTAGTACCCAGACAGGGAGCTATGGCTACACCTTC
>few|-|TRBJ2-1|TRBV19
CATQSRQSYNEQFF
TGTGCCACCCAGTCACGCCAAAGCTACAATGAGCAGTTCTTC
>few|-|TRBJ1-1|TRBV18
CASSLSLNTEAFF
TGTGCCAGCTCACTTAGCTTGAACACTGAAGCTTTCTTT
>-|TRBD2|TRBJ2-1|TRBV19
CASRSGLALSQEQFF
TGTGCCAGTAGGTCCGGACTAGCCCTCTCTCAGGAGCAGTTCTTC
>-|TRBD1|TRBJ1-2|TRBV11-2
CASSQTGQDVYGYTF
TGTGCCAGCAGCCAAACGGGACAGGACGTCTATGGCTACACCTTC
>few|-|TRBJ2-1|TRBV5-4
CASSLAPLGRGASYNEQFF
TGTGCCAGCAGCCTAGCCCCCTTAGGTCGGGGGGCCTCCTACAATGAGCAGTTCTTC
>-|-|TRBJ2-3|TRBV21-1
CASSKVRAVTDTQYF
TGTGCCAGCAGCAAAGTGCGGGCAGTCACAGATACGCAGTATTTT
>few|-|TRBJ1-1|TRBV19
CASSLQINTEAFF
TGTGCCAGTAGTCTGCAGATAAACACTGAAGCTTTCTTT
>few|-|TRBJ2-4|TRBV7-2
CASSYTGWRAKNIQYF
TGTGCCAGCAGCTATACAGGATGGCGGGCCAAAAACATTCAGTACTTC
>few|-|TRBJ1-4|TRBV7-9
CASSPREVPNEKLFF
TGTGCCAGCAGCCCACGCGAGGTCCCAAATGAAAAACTGTTTTTT
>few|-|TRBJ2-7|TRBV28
CASSSQSTSSYEQYF
TGTGCCAGCAGTTCACAGAGCACTAGCTCCTACGAGCAGTACTTC
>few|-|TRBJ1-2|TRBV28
CASIRVGSYGYTF
TGTGCCAGCATCCGAGTCGGTTCCTATGGCTACACCTTC
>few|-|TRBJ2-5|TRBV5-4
CASRTGTQYF
TGTGCCAGCAGAACGGGGACCCAGTACTTC
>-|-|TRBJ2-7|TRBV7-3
CASSSLGGRQYF
TGTGCCAGCAGCTCATTAGGGGGTCGGCAGTACTTC
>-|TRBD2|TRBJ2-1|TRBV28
CASSRLASEQFF
TGTGCCAGCAGCAGACTAGCTTCTGAGCAGTTCTTC
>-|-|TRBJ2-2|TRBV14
CASRTGHGTGELFF
TGTGCCAGCAGGACAGGTCACGGGACCGGGGAGCTGTTTTTT
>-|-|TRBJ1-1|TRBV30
CAWTRAGFSEAFF
TGTGCCTGGACTAGGGCGGGTTTTTCTGAAGCTTTCTTT
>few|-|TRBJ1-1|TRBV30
CAWKDGASRNTEAFF
TGTGCCTGGAAGGATGGAGCAAGCCGGAACACTGAAGCTTTCTTT
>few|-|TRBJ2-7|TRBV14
CASSLRDTPLYEQYF
TGTGCCAGCAGCCTTCGGGACACCCCCCTATACGAGCAGTACTTC
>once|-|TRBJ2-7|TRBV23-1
CASSPTLMTGTPHEQYF
TGCGCCAGCAGCCCCACCCTTATGACAGGTACCCCCCACGAGCAGTACTTC
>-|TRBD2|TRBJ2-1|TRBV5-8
CASSPRVAGVDEQFF
TGTGCCAGCAGCCCCCGGGTAGCGGGAGTGGATGAGCAGTTCTTC
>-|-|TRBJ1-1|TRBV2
CASSDYRVNTEAFF
TGTGCCAGCAGTGACTACAGGGTGAACACTGAAGCTTTCTTT
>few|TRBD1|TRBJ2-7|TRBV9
CASSVHFLGTGSYEQYF
TGTGCCAGCAGCGTACACTTTCTAGGGACAGGGTCCTACGAGCAGTACTTC
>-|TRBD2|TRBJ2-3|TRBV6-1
CASSPGTSGDTQYF
TGTGCCAGCAGTCCCGGGACTAGCGGGGATACGCAGTATTTT
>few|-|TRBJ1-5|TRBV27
CASSLTWGGNQPQHF
TGTGCCAGCAGTTTAACTTGGGGGGGGAATCAGCCCCAGCATTTT
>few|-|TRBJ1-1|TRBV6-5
CASSYLSTTEAFF
TGTGCCAGCAGTTATTTATCTACGACTGAAGCTTTCTTT
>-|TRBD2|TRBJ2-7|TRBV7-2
CASSLGTRVYEQYF
TGTGCCAGCAGCTTAGGGACTAGGGTATACGAGCAGTACTTC